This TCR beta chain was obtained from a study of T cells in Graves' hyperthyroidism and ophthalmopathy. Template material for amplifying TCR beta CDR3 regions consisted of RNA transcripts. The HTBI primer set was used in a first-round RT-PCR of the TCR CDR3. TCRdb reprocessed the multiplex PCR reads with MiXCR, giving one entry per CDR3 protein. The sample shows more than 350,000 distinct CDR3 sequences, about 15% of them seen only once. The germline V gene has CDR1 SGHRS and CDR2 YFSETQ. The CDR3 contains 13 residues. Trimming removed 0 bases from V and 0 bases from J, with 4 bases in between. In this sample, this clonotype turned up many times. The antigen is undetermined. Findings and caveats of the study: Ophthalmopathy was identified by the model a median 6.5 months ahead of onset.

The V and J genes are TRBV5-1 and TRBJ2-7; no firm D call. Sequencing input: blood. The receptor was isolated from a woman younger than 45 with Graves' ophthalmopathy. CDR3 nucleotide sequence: TGCGCCAGCAGCTTGGACGTCTCCTACGAGCAGTACTTC. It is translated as CASSLDVSYEQYF.